A selection of T cell receptor beta chains follows, all from one sample in a study of T cells in Graves' hyperthyroidism and ophthalmopathy. MiXCR, run by TCRdb on the multiplex PCR reads, gives a single entry per CDR3 protein. The table shows more than 300,000 distinct CDR3 sequences, with approximately 15% occurring only once. Sequenced input: blood. These receptors originate from a woman in her twenties or thirties with Graves' hyperthyroidism. CDR3s include the opening cysteine and the closing phenylalanine or tryptophan.

V gene,J gene,CDR3 protein
TRBV6-2/TRBV6-3,TRBJ2-2,CASSYSTGEGHSGELFF
TRBV12-3/TRBV12-4,TRBJ2-3,CASSPLVADTQYF
TRBV19,TRBJ1-5,CATKTGAQPQHF
TRBV3-1,TRBJ2-1,CASSQDPGAGQQFF
TRBV20-1,TRBJ1-5,CSAREGGSNQPQHF
TRBV5-5,TRBJ2-5,CASSQKSGTGSWAQYF
TRBV6-1,TRBJ1-5,CASSESPWWNQPQHF
TRBV20-1,TRBJ1-1,CSAVLGGGEGLIGFWGDTEAFF
TRBV27,TRBJ2-5,CASGYKIGTQYF
TRBV24-1,TRBJ2-2,CATSVTGSSNGELFF
TRBV14,TRBJ2-1,CASSRVGTEGSGEQFF
TRBV2,TRBJ2-1,CASRDYYNEQFF
TRBV11-1,TRBJ2-1,CASSLGRGGAYNEQFF
TRBV9,TRBJ1-3,CASSAGTGYSGNTIYF
TRBV30,TRBJ1-1,CAWSRAAIGTEAFF
TRBV24-1,TRBJ2-1,CATSEGELAGYEQFF
TRBV28,TRBJ2-1,CASTPFLGSAGLGEQFF
TRBV2,TRBJ1-1,CASSQGENTEAFF
TRBV9,TRBJ2-3,CASSAAPRDTQYF
TRBV20-1,TRBJ2-1,CSATGTSTYTYNEQFF
TRBV5-1,TRBJ2-7,CASSSNDLSYEQYF
TRBV4-1,TRBJ1-5,CASSSPTSKGQPQHF
TRBV6-5,TRBJ2-7,CASSYVRGSYEQYF
TRBV12-5,TRBJ1-5,CASGDSDQPQHF
TRBV29-1,TRBJ1-3,CSVEREGNTIYF
TRBV6-1,TRBJ1-4,CASSWGHSNEKLFF
TRBV6-5,TRBJ2-1,CASSYVQGSYNEQFF
TRBV6-6,TRBJ2-5,CASSYGGTSLQETQYF
TRBV20-1,TRBJ2-4,CSASPGQGAKGAKNIQYF
TRBV2,TRBJ1-2,CASSSMTANYGYTF
TRBV20-1,TRBJ2-5,CSAGDGTAQETQYF
TRBV30,TRBJ2-5,CAWSVSGRTQETQYF
TRBV11-2,TRBJ2-1,CASSLVPDEQFF
TRBV20-1,TRBJ2-7,CSASQDEQYF
TRBV6-1,TRBJ2-3,CASSSPLGSDTQYF
TRBV7-6,TRBJ2-7,CASSPGSSGSRREQYF
TRBV5-1,TRBJ2-1,CASRITGGDPNEQFF
TRBV20-1,TRBJ2-7,CSAKAQSYGEQYF
TRBV18,TRBJ1-4,CASSASAGSATNEKLFF
TRBV2,TRBJ2-2,CASREVADTGELFF
TRBV28,TRBJ1-5,CASRKENQPQHF
TRBV20-1,TRBJ2-4,CSARDSGAVAKNIQYF
TRBV7-2,TRBJ2-3,CASSPPSLADTQYF
TRBV5-1,TRBJ1-2,CASSLKGATYGYTF
TRBV11-2,TRBJ2-1,CASSLRGERYNEQFF